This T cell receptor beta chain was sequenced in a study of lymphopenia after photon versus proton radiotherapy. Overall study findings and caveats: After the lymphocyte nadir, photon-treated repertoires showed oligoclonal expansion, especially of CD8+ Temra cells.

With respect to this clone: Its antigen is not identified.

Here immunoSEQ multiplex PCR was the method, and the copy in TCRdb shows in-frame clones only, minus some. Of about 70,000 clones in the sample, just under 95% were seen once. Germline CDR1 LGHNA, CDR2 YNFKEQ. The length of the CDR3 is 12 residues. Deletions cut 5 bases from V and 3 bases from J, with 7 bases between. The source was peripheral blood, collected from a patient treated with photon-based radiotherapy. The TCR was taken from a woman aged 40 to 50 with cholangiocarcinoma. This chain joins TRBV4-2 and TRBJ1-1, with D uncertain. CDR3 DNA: TGTGCCAGCAGCGGTCGGGACACTGAAGCTTTCTTT. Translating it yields CASSGRDTEAFF.